These 31 T cell receptor beta chains were all obtained from the same sample, sequenced in a study of T cell responses to AZD1222 COVID-19 vaccine. TCRdb's table, derived via immunoSEQ multiplex PCR, lists solely in-frame clones and lacks some. The data contain around 84,000 clones, 88% of them singletons. Sequenced material: peripheral blood, taken on day 0 of MenACWY control vaccination. The receptors stem from an adult in good health.

V gene TRBV10-3 combines with J gene TRBJ2-2; possibly TRBD1 for D (6 bases). Trimming stripped 3 bases from V and 1 base from J, with 6 bases between. Germline lookup yields CDR1 ENHRY and CDR2 SYGVKD. The CDR3 length is 14 residues. In nucleotides, the CDR3 is TGTGCCATCAGTGACAGGGGGAACACCGGGGAGCTGTTTTTT. It is translated as CAISDRGNTGELFF.

V usage is TRBV4-3 and J usage is TRBJ1-4; maybe TRBD1 (5 bases). CDR1 LGHNA and CDR2 YSLEER come from the germline V gene. This CDR3 is built from 15 residues. Between the trimmed V and J ends, which lost 3 bases and 8 bases, there was a span of 16 bases. In DNA, the CDR3 is TGCGCCAGCAGCCACCCGGGGCAGGGAGGAGAAAAACTGTTTTTT. It encodes CASSHPGQGGEKLFF.

The chain carries TRBV19 and TRBJ2-7; D might be TRBD1 (6 bases). The CDR3 contains 15 residues. Deletions cut 4 bases from V and 2 bases from J, with 15 bases between. Germline CDR1 and CDR2: LNHDA and SQIVND (reference sequence). Here the CDR3 DNA reads TGTGCCAGTAGTACCGACAGGAATCCCCCCTACGAGCAGTACTTC. Protein sequence: CASSTDRNPPYEQYF.

This chain links TRBV11-2 with TRBJ1-5, with D perhaps matching TRBD1 (5 bases). Trimming took off 5 bases at V and 3 bases at J, with 11 bases between the two ends. CDR1 and CDR2 (germline): SGHAT, FQNNGV. The length of the CDR3 is 14 residues. CDR3 DNA: TGTGCCAGCAGCCCCCCAGGGCCCAATCAGCCCCAGCATTTT. Protein sequence: CASSPPGPNQPQHF.

The genes are TRBV6-2 or TRBV6-3 and TRBJ1-1; no reliable D call. The CDR3 contains 11 residues. Germline V lookup: CDR1 MNHEY, CDR2 SVGEGT. Trimming took 2 bases from V and 6 from J, leaving 4 bases between them. This CDR3 reads CASSYGPEAFF. DNA of the CDR3: TGTGCCAGCAGTTACGGCCCTGAAGCTTTCTTT.

The chain uses TRBV28 and TRBJ1-4; D is ambiguous. This CDR3 has 14 amino acids. Germline V CDR1 and CDR2: MDHEN, SYDVKM. V was shortened by 3 bases and J by 7 bases, with 12 bases between the two germline ends. DNA for the CDR3: TGTGCCAGCAGTTTCCCTTCCGCCGGTGAAAAACTGTTTTTT. It codes for CASSFPSAGEKLFF.

The chain is built from TRBV29-1 and TRBJ2-3, with TRBD2 matching over 7 bases. Germline V gene data show CDR1 as SQVTM and CDR2 as ANQGSEA. The CDR3 spans 14 residues. Trimming at V came to 3 bases and at J to 0 bases, leaving 3 bases not matched to a gene. The CDR3 is CSVESGASTDTQYF. The CDR3 bases are TGCAGCGTTGAGAGCGGGGCTAGCACAGATACGCAGTATTTT.

The rearrangement joins TRBV30 to TRBJ1-2; weak D call: TRBD1 (5 bases). The CDR3 contains 15 residues. Germline CDR1 is GTSNPN and CDR2 is SVGIG (reference sequence). Trimming stripped 4 bases from V and 2 bases from J, with 17 bases between. CDR3 bases: TGTGCCTGGACCCTCCCCCGGGGGAGCAACTATGGCTACACCTTC. Translated, it gives CAWTLPRGSNYGYTF. Based on the CDR3 plus reference TRBV30 and TRBJ1-2, the full variable domain is SQTIHQWPATLVQPVGSPLSLECTVEGTSNPNLYWYRQAAGRGLQLLFYSVGIGQISSEVPQNLSASRPQDRQFILSSKKLLLSDSGFYLCAWTLPRGSNYGYTFGSGTRLTVV.

This clone has a single count. The V and J genes are TRBV2 and TRBJ1-5; D gene ambiguous. Trimming stripped 4 bases from V and 3 bases from J, with 22 bases between. The CDR3 loop spans 18 amino acids. Germline CDR1 is SNHLY and CDR2 is FYNNEI. The CDR3: CASSVLQRTSVSNQPQHF. The CDR3 DNA follows: TGTGCCAGCAGTGTTTTACAGCGAACCAGCGTTTCCAATCAGCCCCAGCATTTT. The whole variable domain, filled in from reference TRBV2 and TRBJ1-5, reads EPEVTQTPSHQVTQMGQEVILRCVPISNHLYFYWYRQILGQKVEFLVSFYNNEISEKSEIFDDQFSVERPDGSNFTLKIRSTKLEDSAMYFCASSVLQRTSVSNQPQHFGDGTRLSIL.

The chain recombines TRBV27 with TRBJ1-1, with D uncertain. V was shortened by 5 bases and J by 1 base, with 5 bases between the two germline ends. Germline CDR1 reads MNHEY; CDR2 reads SMNVEV (reference sequence). The CDR3 is made up of 12 amino acids. CDR3 sequence: CASSNGNTEAFF. The DNA for the CDR3 is TGTGCCAGCAGTAACGGGAACACTGAAGCTTTCTTT.

The chain joins TRBV7-3 to TRBJ1-1, with D maybe TRBD1 (5 bases). This CDR3 spans 15 amino acids. Trimming shortened V by 1 base and J by 4 bases, and 13 bases separated the two germline ends. CDR1 SGHTA and CDR2 FQGTGA come from the germline V gene. CDR3 in amino acids: CASSLNGGDGTEAFF. The CDR3 DNA reads TGTGCCAGCAGCTTAAATGGGGGAGACGGCACTGAAGCTTTCTTT.

The chain links TRBV5-1 to TRBJ2-3; the D gene is possibly TRBD2 (5 bases). The CDR3 sequence is 14 residues long. Per the germline V gene, CDR1 is SGHRS and CDR2 is YFSETQ. V lost 3 bases and J lost 4, with 12 bases in between. This chain's CDR3 is CASSSDGISDTQYF. The CDR3 nucleotides are TGCGCCAGCAGCTCAGACGGGATATCAGATACGCAGTATTTT.

This chain joins TRBV9 and TRBJ2-2, with D hard to call. The CDR3 sequence is 14 residues long. CDR1 is SGDLS, CDR2 YYNGEE, per germline. Trimming removed 0 bases at V and 6 bases at J, with 9 bases between. The chain's CDR3 is CASSVERESGELFF. The CDR3 DNA follows: TGTGCCAGCAGCGTAGAAAGGGAATCCGGGGAGCTGTTTTTT.

The CDR3 DNA follows: TGTGCCAGCAGGAAGGGATCCCTTAGAAACATGAACACTGAAGCTTTCTTT. This gives the protein CASRKGSLRNMNTEAFF. This chain uses TRBV28 with TRBJ1-1; unclear D gene. This CDR3 is built from 17 residues. Germline assignment: CDR1 MDHEN and CDR2 SYDVKM. The V end lost 6 bases, the J end lost 0 bases, and 20 bases lay between the germline ends.

The chain links TRBV6-1 to TRBJ1-5, with TRBD1 as a possible D gene (5 bases). V gave up 0 bases and J gave up 5 bases, with 14 bases separating them. Germline assignment: CDR1 MNHNS and CDR2 SASEGT. CDR3 size: 16 residues. The CDR3 DNA is TGTGCCAGCAGTGAAGCGCAGGGAAATAGAGATCAGCCCCAGCATTTT. Protein product: CASSEAQGNRDQPQHF.

The rearrangement joins TRBV30 to TRBJ1-2, with D unclear. The ends were cut back, 0 bases at V and 1 base at J, with 6 bases in the middle. The germline CDR1 and CDR2 sequences are GTSNPN and SVGIG (reference sequence). The CDR3 loop spans 13 amino acids. The CDR3 protein is CAWSVPLNYGYTF. The CDR3 bases are TGTGCCTGGAGTGTACCACTTAACTATGGCTACACCTTC. Full variable domain (missing parts from reference TRBV30 and TRBJ1-2): SQTIHQWPATLVQPVGSPLSLECTVEGTSNPNLYWYRQAAGRGLQLLFYSVGIGQISSEVPQNLSASRPQDRQFILSSKKLLLSDSGFYLCAWSVPLNYGYTFGSGTRLTVV.

This rearrangement joins TRBV7-9 to TRBJ1-1; no clear D. CDR1 is SEHNR, CDR2 FQNEAQ, per germline (reference sequence). Deletions cut 5 bases from V and 5 bases from J, with 12 bases between. The CDR3 sequence is 13 residues long. DNA of the CDR3: TGTGCCAGCAGCCGAAAGGCGGAGACTGAAGCTTTCTTT. Translation gives CASSRKAETEAFF.

The chain recombines TRBV4-2 with TRBJ2-2; 9 positions agree with TRBD1. In germline, CDR1 is LGHNA, CDR2 YNFKEQ. With V trimmed by 4 bases and J by 3 bases, 6 bases remained unmatched. The CDR3 has 16 residues. CDR3 coding DNA: TGTGCCAGCAGCCCCCGACAGGGGGGAGACACCGGGGAGCTGTTTTTT. Translation gives CASSPRQGGDTGELFF.

J is TRBJ2-7 and V is TRBV5-5; TRBD1 matches at 7 bases. Germline trimming cut 0 bases from V and 1 base from J; bases unmatched to any gene: 4. Germline assignment: CDR1 SGHKS and CDR2 YYEKEE (reference sequence). There are 15 residues in the CDR3. DNA of the CDR3: TGTGCCAGCAGCTTGGAAAGGGGGCTTTCCTACGAGCAGTACTTC. Translated: CASSLERGLSYEQYF.

V is TRBV5-1 and J is TRBJ1-1, with a possible D match to TRBD1 (5 bases). Germline V gene data show CDR1 as SGHRS and CDR2 as YFSETQ. With 3 bases removed from V and 2 bases from J, the gap between germline ends came to 8 bases. This CDR3 has 13 residues. The CDR3 here is CASSSTANTEAFF. The CDR3 coding sequence is TGCGCCAGCAGCTCGACAGCTAACACTGAAGCTTTCTTT.

The CDR3 sequence: CASSRAPGEKLFF. The CDR3 coding sequence is TGTGCCAGCTCCAGGGCGCCGGGTGAAAAACTGTTTTTT. The V call is TRBV11-2, the J call TRBJ1-4; D is possibly TRBD1 (5 bases). This CDR3 has 13 residues. From germline, CDR1 is SGHAT and CDR2 FQNNGV. The V and J ends lost 8 bases and 7 bases respectively, with 14 bases between them.

The chain recombines TRBV5-6 with TRBJ2-4; the D gene could be TRBD1 or TRBD2 (5 bases each). Between the trimmed V and J ends, which lost 6 bases and 2 bases, there was a span of 18 bases. The V gene's germline CDR1 is SGHDT and CDR2 YYEEEE. The length of the CDR3 is 16 residues. CDR3 region: CASTTRDAHSKNIQYF. CDR3 DNA sequence: TGTGCCAGCACGACTCGGGACGCCCATTCCAAAAACATTCAGTACTTC.

The V call is TRBV6-2 or TRBV6-3, the J call TRBJ2-5; tentative D call: TRBD2 (6 bases). Germline V gene data show CDR1 as MNHEY and CDR2 as SVGEGT. The CDR3 is 18 amino acids. Trimming removed 2 bases at V and 1 base at J, with 20 bases between. In DNA, the CDR3 is TGTGCCAGCAGTTACGATTTGAACCGGGACTTTGGCCAAGAGACCCAGTACTTC. Encoded protein: CASSYDLNRDFGQETQYF.

This sequence joins TRBV6-5 and TRBJ2-1; 8 bases are shared with TRBD1. The CDR3 sequence is 15 residues long. Germline CDR1 and CDR2: MNHEY and SVGAGI. With V trimmed by 6 bases and J by 8 bases, 12 bases remained unmatched. CDR3 residues: CASRSGQAAVHEQFF. As DNA, the CDR3 is TGTGCCAGCAGGTCGGGACAGGCCGCTGTGCATGAGCAGTTCTTC.

The V and J genes are TRBV2 and TRBJ2-5; 8 nucleotides agree with TRBD2. The CDR3 spans 15 residues. Germline loops: CDR1 SNHLY, CDR2 FYNNEI. Unmatched junction bases numbered 11, after V lost 6 bases and J lost 5 bases. Written as DNA, the CDR3 is TGTGCCAGCAGGCCCGAAAGCGGGGGCTCGGAGACCCAGTACTTC. It translates to CASRPESGGSETQYF.

The chain is built from TRBV25-1 and TRBJ2-1; TRBD2 aligns across 7 bases. This CDR3 contains 15 residues. V gave up 1 base and J gave up 3 bases; unmatched junction bases: 3. The V gene's germline CDR1 is MGHDK and CDR2 SYGVNS. Here the CDR3 DNA reads TGTGCCAGCAGTGAATCACGGGAGGTCTACAATGAGCAGTTCTTC. It translates to CASSESREVYNEQFF.

This clone was observed a few times. V is TRBV5-1 and J is TRBJ1-2; D may be TRBD1 (5 bases). The germline CDR1 and CDR2 sequences are SGHRS and YFSETQ. Trimming pared 1 base from V and 6 bases from J, leaving 13 bases between. The CDR3 spans 14 residues. The CDR3 DNA sequence: TGCGCCAGCAGCTTGTCCCGGGGGGAACATGGCTACACCTTC. Translated: CASSLSRGEHGYTF.

The rearrangement links TRBV9 to TRBJ1-1; 8 nucleotides line up with TRBD1. V dropped 3 bases and J dropped 6; count of bases not matched to a gene: 10. CDR1 is SGDLS and CDR2 is YYNGEE in the germline V gene. The length of the CDR3 is 15 residues. The CDR3 sequence is CASSATGTGGAEAFF. The CDR3 DNA is TGTGCCAGCAGCGCAACCGGGACAGGCGGCGCTGAAGCTTTCTTT.

The table lists this clone with a few counts. The J gene is TRBJ1-1, the V gene TRBV6-4; the D is unclear. V lost 10 bases to trimming and J lost 3 bases, with 3 bases between them. Germline lookup yields CDR1 MRHNA and CDR2 SNTAGT. The CDR3 extends over 9 amino acids. CDR3 coding DNA: TGTGCCAATCACACTGAAGCTTTCTTT. Protein: CANHTEAFF.

V usage is TRBV27 and J usage is TRBJ1-1, with 7 bases identical to TRBD1. The germline gives CDR1 MNHEY, CDR2 SMNVEV (reference sequence). Trimming took 3 bases from V and 3 from J; bases not matched to a gene: 13. There are 17 residues in the CDR3. The CDR3 region is CASSFVDRVGSDTEAFF. The CDR3 nucleotides read TGTGCCAGCAGTTTCGTAGACAGGGTAGGATCTGACACTGAAGCTTTCTTT.

The rearrangement joins TRBV5-4 to TRBJ1-6, with TRBD1 matching 7 bases. The trim removed 4 bases at V and 6 bases at J, leaving 4 bases unmatched. The germline gives CDR1 SGHNT, CDR2 YYREEE (reference sequence). The CDR3 covers 14 residues. The CDR3 sequence: CASSEGALNSPLHF. CDR3 sequence (DNA): TGTGCCAGCAGCGAGGGGGCCCTTAATTCACCCCTCCACTTT.